This T cell receptor (beta chain) was sequenced during a study of control samples from healthy donors and cancer patients. Sequencing was performed with immunoSEQ multiplex PCR; in TCRdb, only in-frame clones are kept and a portion is missing. Seen here are about 130,000 clones, more than 85% observed once, and the top ten hold 8.6%. The TCR sequence derives from a man aged 18-30 years in good health. The sequenced sample consisted of blood.

The DNA of the CDR3 is TGTGCCAGCAGCTCGCAAGAGACCCAGTACTTC. This sequence encodes CASSSQETQYF. The chain couples TRBV7-9 to TRBJ2-5; D call uncertain. Germline CDR1 is SEHNR and CDR2 is FQNEAQ (reference sequence). This CDR3 comprises 11 residues. V gave up 4 bases and J gave up 2 bases, with 2 bases separating them.